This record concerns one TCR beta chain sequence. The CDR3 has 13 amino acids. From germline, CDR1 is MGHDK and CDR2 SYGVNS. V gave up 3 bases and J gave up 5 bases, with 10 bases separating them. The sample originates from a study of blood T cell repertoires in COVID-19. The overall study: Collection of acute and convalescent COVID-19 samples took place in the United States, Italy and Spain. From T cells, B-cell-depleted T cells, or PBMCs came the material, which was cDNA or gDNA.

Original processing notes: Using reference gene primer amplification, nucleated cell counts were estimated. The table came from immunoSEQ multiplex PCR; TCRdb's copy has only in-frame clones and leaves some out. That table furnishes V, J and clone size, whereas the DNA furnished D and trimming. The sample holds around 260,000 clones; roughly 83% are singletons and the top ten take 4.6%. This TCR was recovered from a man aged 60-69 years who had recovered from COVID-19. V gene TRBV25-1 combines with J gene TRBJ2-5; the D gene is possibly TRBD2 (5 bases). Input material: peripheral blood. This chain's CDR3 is CASSDAGTETQYF. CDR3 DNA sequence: TGTGCCAGCAGTGATGCGGGCACGGAGACCCAGTACTTC.